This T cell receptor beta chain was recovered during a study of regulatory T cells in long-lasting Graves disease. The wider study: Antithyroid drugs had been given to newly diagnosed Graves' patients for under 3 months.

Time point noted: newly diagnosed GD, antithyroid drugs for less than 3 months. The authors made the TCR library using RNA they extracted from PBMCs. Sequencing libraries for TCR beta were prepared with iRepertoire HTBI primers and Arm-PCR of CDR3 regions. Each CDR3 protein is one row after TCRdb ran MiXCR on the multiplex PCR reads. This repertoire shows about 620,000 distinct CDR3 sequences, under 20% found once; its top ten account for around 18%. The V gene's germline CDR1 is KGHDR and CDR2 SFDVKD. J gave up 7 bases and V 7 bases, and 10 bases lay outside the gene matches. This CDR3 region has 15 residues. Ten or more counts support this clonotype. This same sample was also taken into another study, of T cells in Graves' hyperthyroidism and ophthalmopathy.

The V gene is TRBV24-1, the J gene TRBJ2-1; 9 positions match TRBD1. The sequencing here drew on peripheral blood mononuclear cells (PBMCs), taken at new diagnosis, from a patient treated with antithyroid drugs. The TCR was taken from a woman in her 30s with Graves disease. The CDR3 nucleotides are TGTGCCACCAGCCTTCCCGGGACAGGGAAAAATGAGCAGTTCTTC. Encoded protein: CATSLPGTGKNEQFF.